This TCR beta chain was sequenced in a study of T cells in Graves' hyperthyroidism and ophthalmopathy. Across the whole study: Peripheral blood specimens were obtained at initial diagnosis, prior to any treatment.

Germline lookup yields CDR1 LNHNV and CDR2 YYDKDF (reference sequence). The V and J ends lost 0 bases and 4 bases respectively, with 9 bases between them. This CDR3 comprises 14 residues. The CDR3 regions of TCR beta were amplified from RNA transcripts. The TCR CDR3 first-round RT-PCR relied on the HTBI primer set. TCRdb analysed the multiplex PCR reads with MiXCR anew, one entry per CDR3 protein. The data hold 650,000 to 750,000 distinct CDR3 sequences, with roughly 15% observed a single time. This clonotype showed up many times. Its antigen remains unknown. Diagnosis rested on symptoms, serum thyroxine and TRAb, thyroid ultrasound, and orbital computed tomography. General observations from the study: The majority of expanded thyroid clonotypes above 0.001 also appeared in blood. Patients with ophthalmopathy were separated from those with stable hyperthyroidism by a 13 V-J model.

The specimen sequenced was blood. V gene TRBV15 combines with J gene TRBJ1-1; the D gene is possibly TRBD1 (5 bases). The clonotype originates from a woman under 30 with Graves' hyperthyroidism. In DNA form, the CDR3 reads TGTGCCACCAGCAGAGAGAGGGGTGCCACTGAAGCTTTCTTT. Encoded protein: CATSRERGATEAFF.